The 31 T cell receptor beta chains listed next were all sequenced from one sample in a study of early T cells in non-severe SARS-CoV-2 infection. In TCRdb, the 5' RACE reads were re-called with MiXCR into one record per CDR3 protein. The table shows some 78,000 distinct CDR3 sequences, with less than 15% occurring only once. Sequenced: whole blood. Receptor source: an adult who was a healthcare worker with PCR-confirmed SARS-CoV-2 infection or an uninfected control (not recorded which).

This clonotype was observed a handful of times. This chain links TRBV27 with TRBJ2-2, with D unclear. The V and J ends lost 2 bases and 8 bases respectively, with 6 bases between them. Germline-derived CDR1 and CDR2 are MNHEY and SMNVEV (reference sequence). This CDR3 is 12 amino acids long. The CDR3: CASSLVRGELFF. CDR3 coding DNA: TGTGCCAGCAGTTTAGTCAGGGGGGAGCTGTTTTTT.

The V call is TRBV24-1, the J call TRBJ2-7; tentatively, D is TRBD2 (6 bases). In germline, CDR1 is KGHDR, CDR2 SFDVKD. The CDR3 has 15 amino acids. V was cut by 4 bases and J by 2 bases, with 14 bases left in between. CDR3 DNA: TGTGCCACCAGTGAAACCGGGACTCAAACCTACGAGCAGTACTTC. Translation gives CATSETGTQTYEQYF.

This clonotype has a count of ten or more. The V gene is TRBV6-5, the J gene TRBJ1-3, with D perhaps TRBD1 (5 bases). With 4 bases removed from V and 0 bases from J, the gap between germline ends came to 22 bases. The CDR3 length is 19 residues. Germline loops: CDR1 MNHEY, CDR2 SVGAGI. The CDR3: CASSFRAPVNRFSGNTIYF. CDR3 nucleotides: TGTGCCAGCAGTTTCAGGGCCCCAGTTAACCGGTTCTCTGGAAACACCATATATTTT.

Written as DNA, the CDR3 is TGCAGCGTTGAAAACACTGAAGCTTTCTTT. This sequence encodes CSVENTEAFF. This chain uses TRBV29-1 with TRBJ1-1; D remains unclear. V lost 2 bases to trimming and J lost 2 bases, with 0 bases between them. CDR3 length: 10 residues. Germline V gene lookup returns CDR1 SQVTM and CDR2 ANQGSEA.

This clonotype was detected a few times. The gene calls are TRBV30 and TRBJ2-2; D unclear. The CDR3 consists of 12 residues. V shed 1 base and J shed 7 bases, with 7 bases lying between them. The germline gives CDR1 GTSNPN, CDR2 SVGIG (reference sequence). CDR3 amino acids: CAWSAYSGELFF. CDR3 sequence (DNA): TGTGCCTGGAGTGCCTACAGCGGGGAGCTGTTTTTT.

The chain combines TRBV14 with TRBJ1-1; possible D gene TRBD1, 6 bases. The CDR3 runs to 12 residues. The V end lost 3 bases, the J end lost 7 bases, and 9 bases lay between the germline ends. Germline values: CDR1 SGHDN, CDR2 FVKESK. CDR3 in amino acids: CASSQYRDEAFF. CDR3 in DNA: TGTGCCAGCAGCCAGTACAGGGATGAAGCTTTCTTT.

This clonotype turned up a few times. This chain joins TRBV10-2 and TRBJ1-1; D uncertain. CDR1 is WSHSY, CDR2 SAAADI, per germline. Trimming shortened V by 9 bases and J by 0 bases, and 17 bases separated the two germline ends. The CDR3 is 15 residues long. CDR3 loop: CASSPPQAMNTEAFF. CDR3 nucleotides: TGCGCCAGTTCTCCCCCCCAGGCGATGAACACTGAAGCTTTCTTT.

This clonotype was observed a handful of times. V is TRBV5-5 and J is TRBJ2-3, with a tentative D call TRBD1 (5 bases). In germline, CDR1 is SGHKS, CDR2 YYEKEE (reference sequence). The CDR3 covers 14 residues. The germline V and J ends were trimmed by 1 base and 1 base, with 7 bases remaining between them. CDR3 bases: TGTGCCAGCAGCTTGTTAGGGGGCACAGATACGCAGTATTTT. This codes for CASSLLGGTDTQYF. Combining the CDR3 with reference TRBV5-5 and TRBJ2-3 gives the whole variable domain DAGVTQSPTHLIKTRGQQVTLRCSPISGHKSVSWYQQVLGQGPQFIFQYYEKEERGRGNFPDRFSARQFPNYSSELNVNALLLGDSALYLCASSLLGGTDTQYFGPGTRLTVL.

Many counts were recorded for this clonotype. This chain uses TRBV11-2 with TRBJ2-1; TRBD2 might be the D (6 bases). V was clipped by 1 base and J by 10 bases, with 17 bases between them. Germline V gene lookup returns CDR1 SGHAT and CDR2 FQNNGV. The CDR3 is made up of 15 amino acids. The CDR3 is CASSLGASSGSEQFF. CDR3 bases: TGTGCCAGCAGCTTAGGGGCTAGTAGCGGCAGCGAGCAGTTCTTC.

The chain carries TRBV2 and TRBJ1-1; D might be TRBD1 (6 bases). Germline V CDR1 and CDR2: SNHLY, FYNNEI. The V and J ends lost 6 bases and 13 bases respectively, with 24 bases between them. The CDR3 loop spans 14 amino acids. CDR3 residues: CASSGRDRSGLVFF. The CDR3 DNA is TGTGCCAGCAGCGGACGCGACAGGTCGGGTCTCGTTTTCTTT.

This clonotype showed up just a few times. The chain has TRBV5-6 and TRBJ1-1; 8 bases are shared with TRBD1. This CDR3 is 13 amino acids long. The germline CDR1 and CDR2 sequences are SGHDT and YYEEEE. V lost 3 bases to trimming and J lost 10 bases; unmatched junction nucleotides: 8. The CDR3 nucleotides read TGTGCCAGCAGCTCCGGGGACAGGAGTCTAGCTTTCTTT. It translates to CASSSGDRSLAFF.

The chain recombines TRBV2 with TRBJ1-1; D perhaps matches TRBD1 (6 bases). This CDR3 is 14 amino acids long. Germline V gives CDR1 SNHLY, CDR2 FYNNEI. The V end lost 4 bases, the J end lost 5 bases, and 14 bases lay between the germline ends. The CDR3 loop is CASSGGQGRTEAFF. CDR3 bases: TGTGCCAGCAGTGGCGGTCAGGGGAGGACTGAAGCTTTCTTT.

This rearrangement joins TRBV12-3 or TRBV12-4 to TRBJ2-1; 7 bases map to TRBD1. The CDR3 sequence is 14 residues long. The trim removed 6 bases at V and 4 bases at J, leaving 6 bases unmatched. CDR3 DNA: TGTGCCAGCAGCGTTCAGGGGGTTTACAATGAGCAGTTCTTC. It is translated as CASSVQGVYNEQFF.

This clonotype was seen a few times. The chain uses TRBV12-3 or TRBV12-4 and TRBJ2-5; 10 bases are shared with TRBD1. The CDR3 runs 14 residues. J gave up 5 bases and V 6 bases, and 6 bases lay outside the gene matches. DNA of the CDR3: TGTGCCAGCAGACAGGGACAGGGGCAGGAGACCCAGTACTTC. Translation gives CASRQGQGQETQYF.

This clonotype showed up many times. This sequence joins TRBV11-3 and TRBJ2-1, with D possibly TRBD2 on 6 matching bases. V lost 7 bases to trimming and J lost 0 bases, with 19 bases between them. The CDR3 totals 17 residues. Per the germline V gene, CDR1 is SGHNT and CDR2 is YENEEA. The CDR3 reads CASTPPRVGGSYNEQFF. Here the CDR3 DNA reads TGTGCCAGCACCCCCCCACGGGTCGGGGGCTCCTACAATGAGCAGTTCTTC.

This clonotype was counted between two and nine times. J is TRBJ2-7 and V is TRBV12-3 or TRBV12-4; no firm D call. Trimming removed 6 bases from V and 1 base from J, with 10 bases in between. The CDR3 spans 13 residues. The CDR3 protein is CASSYGNSYEQYF. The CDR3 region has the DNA TGTGCCAGCAGCTATGGCAATTCCTACGAGCAGTACTTC.

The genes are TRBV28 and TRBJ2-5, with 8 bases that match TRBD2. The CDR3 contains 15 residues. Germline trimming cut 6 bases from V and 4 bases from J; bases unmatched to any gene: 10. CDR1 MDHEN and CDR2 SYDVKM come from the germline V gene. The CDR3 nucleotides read TGTGCCAGCAGCCTATTAGCGGGAAAGTTAGAGACCCAGTACTTC. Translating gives CASSLLAGKLETQYF.

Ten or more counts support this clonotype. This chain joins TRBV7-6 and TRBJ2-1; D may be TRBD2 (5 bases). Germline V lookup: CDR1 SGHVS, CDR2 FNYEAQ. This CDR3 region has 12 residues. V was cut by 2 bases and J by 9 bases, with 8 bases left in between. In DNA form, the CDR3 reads TGTGCCAGCAGCTTACCCGGGGTTGAGCAGTTCTTC. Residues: CASSLPGVEQFF.

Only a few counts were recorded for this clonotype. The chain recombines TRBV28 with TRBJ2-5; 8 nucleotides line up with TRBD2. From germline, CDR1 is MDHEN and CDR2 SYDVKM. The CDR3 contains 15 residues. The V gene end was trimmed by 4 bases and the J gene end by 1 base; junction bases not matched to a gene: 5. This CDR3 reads CASSSPTSAQETQYF. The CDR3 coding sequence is TGTGCCAGCAGTTCCCCGACTAGCGCCCAAGAGACCCAGTACTTC.

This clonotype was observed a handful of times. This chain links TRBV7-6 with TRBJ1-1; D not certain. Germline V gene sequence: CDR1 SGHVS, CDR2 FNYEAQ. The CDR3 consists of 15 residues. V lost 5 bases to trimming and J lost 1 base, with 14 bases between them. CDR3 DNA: TGTGCCAGCAGCCCGGGGTTGACGGGGAACACTGAAGCTTTCTTT. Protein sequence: CASSPGLTGNTEAFF.

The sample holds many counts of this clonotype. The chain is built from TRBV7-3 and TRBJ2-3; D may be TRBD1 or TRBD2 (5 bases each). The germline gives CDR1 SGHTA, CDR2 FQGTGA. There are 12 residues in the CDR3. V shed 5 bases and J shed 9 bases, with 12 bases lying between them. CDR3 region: CASSPVEGTQYF. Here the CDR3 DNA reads TGTGCCAGCAGCCCCGTTGAGGGGACGCAGTATTTT.

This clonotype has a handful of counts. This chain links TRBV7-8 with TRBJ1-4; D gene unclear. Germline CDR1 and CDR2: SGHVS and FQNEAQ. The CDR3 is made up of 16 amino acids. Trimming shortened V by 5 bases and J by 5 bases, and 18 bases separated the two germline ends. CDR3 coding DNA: TGTGCCAGCAGCCTAGAGGTCGGATGGGAAAATGAAAAACTGTTTTTT. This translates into CASSLEVGWENEKLFF.

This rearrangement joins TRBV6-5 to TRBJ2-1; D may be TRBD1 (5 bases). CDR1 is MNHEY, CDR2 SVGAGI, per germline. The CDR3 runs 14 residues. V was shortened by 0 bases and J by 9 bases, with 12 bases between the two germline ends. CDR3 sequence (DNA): TGTGCCAGCAGTTACTCAGGGGTAGCCGGTGAGCAGTTCTTC. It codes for CASSYSGVAGEQFF.

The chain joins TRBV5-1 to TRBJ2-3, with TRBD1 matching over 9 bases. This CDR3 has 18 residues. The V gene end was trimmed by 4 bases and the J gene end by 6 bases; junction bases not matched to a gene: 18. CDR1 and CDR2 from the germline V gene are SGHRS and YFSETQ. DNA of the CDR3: TGCGCCAGCAGCCCCCAGGTTCTCGGGACAGGGCTCGTCGATACGCAGTATTTT. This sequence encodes CASSPQVLGTGLVDTQYF.

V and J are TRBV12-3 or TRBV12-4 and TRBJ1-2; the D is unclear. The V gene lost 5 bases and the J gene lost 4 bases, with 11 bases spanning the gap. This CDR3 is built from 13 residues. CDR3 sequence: CASSEATLYGYTF. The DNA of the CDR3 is TGTGCCAGCAGTGAAGCTACTCTCTATGGCTACACCTTC.

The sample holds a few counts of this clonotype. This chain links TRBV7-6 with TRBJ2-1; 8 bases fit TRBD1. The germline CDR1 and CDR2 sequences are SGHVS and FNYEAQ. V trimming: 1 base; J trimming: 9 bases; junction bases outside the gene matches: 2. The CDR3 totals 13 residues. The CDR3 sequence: CASSLGQGIEQFF. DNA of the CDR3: TGTGCCAGCAGCTTAGGACAGGGGATTGAGCAGTTCTTC.

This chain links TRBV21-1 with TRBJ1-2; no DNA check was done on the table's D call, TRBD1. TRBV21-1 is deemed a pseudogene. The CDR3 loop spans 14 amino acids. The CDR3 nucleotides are TGTGCCAGCACTACAGGTATCAACTCTCGAGGCTACACCTTC. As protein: CASTTGINSRGYTF.

The CDR3 here is CAISESGGLQQYF. CDR3 bases: TGTGCCATCAGTGAGTCGGGGGGGCTTCAGCAGTACTTC. The rearrangement uses TRBV10-3 and TRBJ2-7; perhaps TRBD2 as D (7 bases). There are 13 residues in the CDR3. Germline V lookup: CDR1 ENHRY, CDR2 SYGVKD. V lost 0 bases, J lost 8 bases, and 11 bases lay in between.

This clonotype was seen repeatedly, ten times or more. The CDR3 region has the DNA TGTGCCAGCAGCTCACAGGGGGTGTCCTACGAGCAGTACTTC. Translating gives CASSSQGVSYEQYF. The gene calls are TRBV7-9 and TRBJ2-7; TRBD1 aligns across 8 bases. Germline loops: CDR1 SEHNR, CDR2 FQNEAQ (reference sequence). J gave up 1 base and V 4 bases, and 3 bases lay outside the gene matches. This CDR3 contains 14 residues. The full variable domain, its missing parts supplied by reference TRBV7-9 and TRBJ2-7, is DTGVSQNPRHKITKRGQNVTFRCDPISEHNRLYWYRQTLGQGPEFLTYFQNEAQLEKSRLLSDRFSAERPKGSFSTLEIQRTEQGDSAMYLCASSSQGVSYEQYFGPGTRLTVT.

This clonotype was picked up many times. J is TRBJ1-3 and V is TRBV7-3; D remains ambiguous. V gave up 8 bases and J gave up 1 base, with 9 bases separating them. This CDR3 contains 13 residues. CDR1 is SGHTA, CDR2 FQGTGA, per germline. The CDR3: CASRAGSGNTIYF. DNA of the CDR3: TGTGCCAGCCGCGCCGGATCTGGAAACACCATATATTTT.

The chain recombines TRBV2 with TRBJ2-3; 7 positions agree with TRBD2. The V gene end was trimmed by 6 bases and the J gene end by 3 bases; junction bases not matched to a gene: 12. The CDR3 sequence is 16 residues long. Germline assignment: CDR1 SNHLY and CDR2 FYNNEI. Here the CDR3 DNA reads TGTGCCAGCAGCCTGATGGGGGGGTTGGAAACAGATACGCAGTATTTT. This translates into CASSLMGGLETDTQYF.